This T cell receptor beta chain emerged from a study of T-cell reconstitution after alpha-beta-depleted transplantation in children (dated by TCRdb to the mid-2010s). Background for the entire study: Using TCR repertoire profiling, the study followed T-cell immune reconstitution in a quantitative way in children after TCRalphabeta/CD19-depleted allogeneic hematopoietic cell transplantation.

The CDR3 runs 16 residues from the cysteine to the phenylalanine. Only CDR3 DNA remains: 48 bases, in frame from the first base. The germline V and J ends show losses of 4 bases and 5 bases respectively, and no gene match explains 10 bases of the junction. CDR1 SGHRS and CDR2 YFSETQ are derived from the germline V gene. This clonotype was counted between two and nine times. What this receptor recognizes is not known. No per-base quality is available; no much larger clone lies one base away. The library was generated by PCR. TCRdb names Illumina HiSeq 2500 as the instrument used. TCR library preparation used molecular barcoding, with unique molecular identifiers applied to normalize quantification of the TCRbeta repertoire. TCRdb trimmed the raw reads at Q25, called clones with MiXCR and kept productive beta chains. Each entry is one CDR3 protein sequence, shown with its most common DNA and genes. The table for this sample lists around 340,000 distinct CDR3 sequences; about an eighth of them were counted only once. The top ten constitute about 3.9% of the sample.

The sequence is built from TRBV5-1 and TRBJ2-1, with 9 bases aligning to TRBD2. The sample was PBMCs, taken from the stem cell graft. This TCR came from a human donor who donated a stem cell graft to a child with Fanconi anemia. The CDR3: CASSPPTSSGDNEQFF. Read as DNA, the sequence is TGCGCCAGCAGCCCACCCACCTCTAGCGGGGACAATGAGCAGTTCTTC.